The present T cell receptor beta chain was sequenced within a study of T-cell memory formation after mild COVID-19. Germline V gives CDR1 SGHNT, CDR2 YYREEE (reference sequence). This CDR3 is built from 16 residues. Trimming took 2 bases from V and 3 from J; bases not matched to a gene: 8. Each CDR3 protein is one row after TCRdb ran MiXCR on the 5' RACE reads. The sample gives around 390,000 distinct CDR3 sequences, roughly 15% of which show up once; roughly 21% is in the top ten. The chain joins TRBV5-4 to TRBJ1-1; TRBD1 matches at 9 bases. Sequencing input: PBMCs or a T cell subset sorted from them (not recorded which). The receptor was derived from a man younger than 30 who had mild COVID-19 (a few samples of this study predate the infection). Cell type and time point are not known. CDR3 amino acids: CASSFTGTGIYTEAFF. CDR3 bases: TGTGCCAGCAGCTTTACCGGGACAGGGATTTACACTGAAGCTTTCTTT.